This T cell receptor (beta chain) originates from a study of blood T cell repertoires in COVID-19. Deletions cut 11 bases from V and 10 bases from J, with 18 bases between. The CDR3 consists of 12 residues. Clones were read by immunoSEQ multiplex PCR, and TCRdb kept only the in-frame ones, dropping some. The sample holds 150,000 to 200,000 clones; roughly nine tenths are singletons and the top ten take around 2.3%. Sequences were obtained from peripheral blood. The chain combines TRBV12-3 or TRBV12-4 with TRBJ2-1; D gene ambiguous. The sequence was obtained from a man aged 65 to 79 with active or convalescent COVID-19. CDR3 region: CASIREVGEQFF. The CDR3 nucleotides are TGTGCCTCCATACGAGAGGTTGGCGAGCAGTTCTTC.